This TCR beta chain was profiled in a study of early T cells in non-severe SARS-CoV-2 infection. Study summary: Chains were not paired, and sequencing was done on bulk RNA from unsorted whole blood. Study observations and caveats: Matches to VDJdb favored anti-spike CD8 responses and missed private and CD4 specificities.

In the library, individual cDNA molecules carried attached unique molecular identifiers. From the 5' RACE reads, TCRdb called clonotypes with MiXCR, one entry per CDR3 protein. Altogether under 70,000 distinct CDR3 sequences are present, around 7.7% being singletons, with the ten largest covering roughly 10%. Trimming left V 6 bases short and J 0 bases short, with 12 bases between. Germline V lookup: CDR1 MNHEY, CDR2 SVGAGI. The CDR3 extends over 15 amino acids. Many counts were recorded for this clonotype. Its antigen is still unknown. The sample consisted of whole blood, taken at baseline. This sequence joins TRBV6-5 and TRBJ1-5; D call uncertain. The TCR was taken from an adult who was a healthcare worker with PCR-confirmed SARS-CoV-2 infection or an uninfected control (not recorded which). This CDR3 is CASRRKAYSNQPQHF. The CDR3 DNA is TGTGCCAGCAGGAGGAAGGCTTATAGCAATCAGCCCCAGCATTTT.